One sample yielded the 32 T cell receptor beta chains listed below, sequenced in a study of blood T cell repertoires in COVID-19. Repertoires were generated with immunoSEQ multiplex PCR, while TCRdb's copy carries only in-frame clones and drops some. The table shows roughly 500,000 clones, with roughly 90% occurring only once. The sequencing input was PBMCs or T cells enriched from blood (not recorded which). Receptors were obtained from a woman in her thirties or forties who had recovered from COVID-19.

The CDR3 region has the DNA TGTGCCAGCAGCTTAAGTCGGGAGGGGACAGGGGAGGCGACTTTCTTT. It is translated as CASSLSREGTGEATFF. This chain joins TRBV5-4 and TRBJ1-1; 10 bases match TRBD1. After removal of 2 bases from V and 12 bases from J, the junction contained 16 bases not matched to a gene. Germline V lookup: CDR1 SGHNT, CDR2 YYREEE (reference sequence). This CDR3 has 16 residues.

This CDR3 is CASSSDSIEQYF. The CDR3 DNA follows: TGTGCCAGCAGCTCCGACAGTATCGAGCAGTACTTC. The rearrangement uses TRBV7-2 and TRBJ2-7, with a weak D call TRBD1 (5 bases). Trimming cost V 4 bases and J 6 bases, with 10 bases left between them. Germline CDR1 is SGHTA and CDR2 is FQGNSA. This CDR3 is built from 12 residues. Full variable domain (missing parts from reference TRBV7-2 and TRBJ2-7): GAGVSQSPSNKVTEKGKDVELRCDPISGHTALYWYRQSLGQGLEFLIYFQGNSAPDKSGLPSDRFSAERTGGSVSTLTIQRTQQEDSAVYLCASSSDSIEQYFGPGTRLTVT.

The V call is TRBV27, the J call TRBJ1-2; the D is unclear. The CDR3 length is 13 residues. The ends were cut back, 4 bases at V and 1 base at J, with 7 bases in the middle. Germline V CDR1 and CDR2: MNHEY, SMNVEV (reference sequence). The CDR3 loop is CASSSEGNYGYTF. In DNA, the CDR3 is TGTGCCAGCAGTTCGGAGGGTAACTATGGCTACACCTTC.

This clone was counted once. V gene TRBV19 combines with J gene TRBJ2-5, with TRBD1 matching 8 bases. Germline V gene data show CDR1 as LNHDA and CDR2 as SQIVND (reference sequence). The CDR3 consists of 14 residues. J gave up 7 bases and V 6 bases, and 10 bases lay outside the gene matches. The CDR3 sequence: CASRASTGVRTQYF. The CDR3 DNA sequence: TGTGCCAGTAGAGCCTCGACAGGGGTGAGGACCCAGTACTTC.

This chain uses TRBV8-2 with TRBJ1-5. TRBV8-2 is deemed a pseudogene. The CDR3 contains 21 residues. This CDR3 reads CGSTSAALREVIDGTRGPQHF. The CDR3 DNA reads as TGTGGCAGCACATCCGCAGCCCTACGGGAAGTCATCGACGGGACGCGGGGGCCCCAGCATTTT.

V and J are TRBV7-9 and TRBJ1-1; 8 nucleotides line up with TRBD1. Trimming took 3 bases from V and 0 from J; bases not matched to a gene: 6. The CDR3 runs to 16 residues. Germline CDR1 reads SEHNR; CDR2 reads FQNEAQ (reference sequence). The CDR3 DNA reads TGTGCCAGCAGCTTTGGACAGGGACAGATGAACACTGAAGCTTTCTTT. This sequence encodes CASSFGQGQMNTEAFF.

The CDR3 DNA follows: TGTGCCAGCAGTTTCGACTCGCAGTATCCCTACGAGCAGTACTTC. Encoded protein: CASSFDSQYPYEQYF. This chain uses TRBV2 with TRBJ2-7; D is unresolved. With 5 bases removed from V and 2 bases from J, the gap between germline ends came to 16 bases. The CDR3 sequence is 15 residues long. In germline, CDR1 is SNHLY, CDR2 FYNNEI.

CDR3 nucleotides: TGTGCCAGCAGCAAAGTACAGGGCCGCTACGAGCAGTACTTC. It is translated as CASSKVQGRYEQYF. V is TRBV21-1 and J is TRBJ2-7; the table assigns TRBD1, which was not confirmed against the DNA. TRBV21-1 is listed as a pseudogene. The CDR3 contains 14 residues.

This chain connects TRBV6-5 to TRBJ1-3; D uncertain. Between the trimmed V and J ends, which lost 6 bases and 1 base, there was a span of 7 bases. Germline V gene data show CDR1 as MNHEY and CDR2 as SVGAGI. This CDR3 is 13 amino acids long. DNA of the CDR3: TGTGCCAGCAGGTCGCTATCTGGAAACACCATATATTTT. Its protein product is CASRSLSGNTIYF.

The CDR3 spells CASSRQIPYEQYF. The CDR3 nucleotides are TGTGCCAGCAGTCGACAGATTCCCTACGAGCAGTACTTC. The chain has TRBV6-5 and TRBJ2-7, with D maybe TRBD1 (5 bases). The CDR3 loop spans 13 amino acids. Germline V gene sequence: CDR1 MNHEY, CDR2 SVGAGI. Trimming took 5 bases from V and 2 from J, leaving 10 bases between them.

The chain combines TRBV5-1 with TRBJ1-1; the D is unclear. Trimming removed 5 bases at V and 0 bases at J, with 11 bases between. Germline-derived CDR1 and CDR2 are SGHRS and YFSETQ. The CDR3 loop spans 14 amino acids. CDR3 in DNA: TGCGCCAGCAGGGGCATATCAATGAACACTGAAGCTTTCTTT. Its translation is CASRGISMNTEAFF.

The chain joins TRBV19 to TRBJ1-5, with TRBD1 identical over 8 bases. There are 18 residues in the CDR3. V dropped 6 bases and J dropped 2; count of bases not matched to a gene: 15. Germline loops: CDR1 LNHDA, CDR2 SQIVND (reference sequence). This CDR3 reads CASSQTRTGWMGNQPQHF. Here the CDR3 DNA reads TGTGCCAGTAGCCAAACCAGGACAGGGTGGATGGGCAATCAGCCCCAGCATTTT.

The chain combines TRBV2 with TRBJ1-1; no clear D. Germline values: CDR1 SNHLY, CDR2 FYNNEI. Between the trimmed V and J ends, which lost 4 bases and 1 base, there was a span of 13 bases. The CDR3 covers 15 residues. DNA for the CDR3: TGTGCCAGCAGTGTTGGGAGGGTATGGAACACTGAAGCTTTCTTT. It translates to CASSVGRVWNTEAFF.

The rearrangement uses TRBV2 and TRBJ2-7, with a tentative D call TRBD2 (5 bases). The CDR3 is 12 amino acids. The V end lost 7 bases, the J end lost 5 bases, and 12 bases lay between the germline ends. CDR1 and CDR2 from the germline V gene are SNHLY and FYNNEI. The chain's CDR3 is CASMDNSDEQYF. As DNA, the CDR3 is TGTGCCAGCATGGATAATAGCGACGAGCAGTACTTC.

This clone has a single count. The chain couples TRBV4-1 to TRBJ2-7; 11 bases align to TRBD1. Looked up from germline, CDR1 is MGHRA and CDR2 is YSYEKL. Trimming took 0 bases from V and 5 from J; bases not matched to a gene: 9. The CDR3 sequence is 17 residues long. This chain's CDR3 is CASSQDRMRTGGDEQYF. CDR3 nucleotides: TGCGCCAGCAGCCAAGATCGTATGCGGACAGGGGGCGACGAGCAGTACTTC.

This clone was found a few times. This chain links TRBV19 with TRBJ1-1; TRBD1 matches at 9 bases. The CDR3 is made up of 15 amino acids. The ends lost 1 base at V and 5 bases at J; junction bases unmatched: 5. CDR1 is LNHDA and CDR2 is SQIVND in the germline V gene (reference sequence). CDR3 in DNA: TGTGCCAGTAGTATAGTCGGGACAGGGCAGACTGAAGCTTTCTTT. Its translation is CASSIVGTGQTEAFF.

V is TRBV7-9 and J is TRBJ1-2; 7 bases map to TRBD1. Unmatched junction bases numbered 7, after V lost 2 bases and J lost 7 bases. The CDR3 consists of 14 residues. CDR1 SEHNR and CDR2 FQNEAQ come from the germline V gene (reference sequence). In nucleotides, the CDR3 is TGTGCCAGCAGCTTAACTACAGGGGCTGCTGGCTACACCTTC. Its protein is CASSLTTGAAGYTF.

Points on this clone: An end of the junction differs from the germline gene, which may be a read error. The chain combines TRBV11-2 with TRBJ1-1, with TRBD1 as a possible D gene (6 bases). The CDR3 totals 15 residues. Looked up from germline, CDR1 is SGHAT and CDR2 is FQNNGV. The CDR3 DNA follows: TGTGCCAGCAGTTTAGGTTCACAGGGATGGACTGAAGCTTTCTTT. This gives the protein CASSLGSQGWTEAFF.

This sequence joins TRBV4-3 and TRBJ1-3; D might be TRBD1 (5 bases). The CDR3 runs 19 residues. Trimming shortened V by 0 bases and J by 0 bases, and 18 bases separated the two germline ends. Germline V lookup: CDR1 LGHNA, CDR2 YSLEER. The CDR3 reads CASSQDTRVALRSGNTIYF. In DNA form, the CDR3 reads TGCGCCAGCAGCCAAGATACCAGGGTGGCCCTCCGCTCTGGAAACACCATATATTTT.

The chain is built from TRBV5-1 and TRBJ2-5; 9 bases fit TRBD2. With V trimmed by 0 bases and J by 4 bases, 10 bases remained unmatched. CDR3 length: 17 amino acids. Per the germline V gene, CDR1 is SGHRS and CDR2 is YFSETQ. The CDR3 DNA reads TGCGCCAGCAGCTTGGGGGCCCCGGGACTAGCCGGAGAGACCCAGTACTTC. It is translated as CASSLGAPGLAGETQYF.

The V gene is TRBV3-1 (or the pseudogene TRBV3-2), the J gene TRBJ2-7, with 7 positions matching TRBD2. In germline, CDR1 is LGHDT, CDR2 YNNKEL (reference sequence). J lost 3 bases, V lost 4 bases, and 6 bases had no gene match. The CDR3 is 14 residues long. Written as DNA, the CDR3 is TGTGCCAGCAGCCCCCGACTAGCAGTCTACGAGCAGTACTTC. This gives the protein CASSPRLAVYEQYF.

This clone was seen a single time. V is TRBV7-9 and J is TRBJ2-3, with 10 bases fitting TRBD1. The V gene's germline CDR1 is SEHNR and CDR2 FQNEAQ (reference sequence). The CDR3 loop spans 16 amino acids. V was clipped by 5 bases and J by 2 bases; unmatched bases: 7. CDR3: CASSVWTGGYTDTQYF. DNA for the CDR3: TGTGCCAGCAGCGTTTGGACAGGGGGGTACACAGATACGCAGTATTTT.

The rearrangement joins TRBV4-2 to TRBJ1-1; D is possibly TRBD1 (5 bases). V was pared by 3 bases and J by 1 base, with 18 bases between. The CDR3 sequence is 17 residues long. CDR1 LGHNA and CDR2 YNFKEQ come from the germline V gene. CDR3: CASSHPTETLENTEAFF. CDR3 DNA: TGTGCCAGCAGCCACCCGACAGAAACCCTCGAGAACACTGAAGCTTTCTTT.

DNA of the CDR3: TGTGCCAGCAGCCCGGGCGGGTGGGCGATCGGTGAAAAACTGTTTTTT. Translated: CASSPGGWAIGEKLFF. The gene calls are TRBV7-8 and TRBJ1-4, with D unclear. The V end lost 5 bases, the J end lost 7 bases, and 20 bases lay between the germline ends. The CDR3 runs to 16 residues. Germline lookup yields CDR1 SGHVS and CDR2 FQNEAQ.

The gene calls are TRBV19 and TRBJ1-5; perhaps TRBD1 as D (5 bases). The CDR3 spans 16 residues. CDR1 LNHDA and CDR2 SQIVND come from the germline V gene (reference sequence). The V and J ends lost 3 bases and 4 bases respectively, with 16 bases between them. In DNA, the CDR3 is TGTGCCAGTAGTATTTCACAGGCTGGGGGGAATCAGCCCCAGCATTTT. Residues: CASSISQAGGNQPQHF.

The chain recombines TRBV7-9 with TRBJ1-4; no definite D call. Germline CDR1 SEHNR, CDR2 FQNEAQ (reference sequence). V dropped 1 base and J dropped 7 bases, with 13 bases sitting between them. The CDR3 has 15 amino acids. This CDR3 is CASSLDAGFREKLFF. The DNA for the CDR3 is TGTGCCAGCAGCTTAGATGCGGGGTTTCGTGAAAAACTGTTTTTT.

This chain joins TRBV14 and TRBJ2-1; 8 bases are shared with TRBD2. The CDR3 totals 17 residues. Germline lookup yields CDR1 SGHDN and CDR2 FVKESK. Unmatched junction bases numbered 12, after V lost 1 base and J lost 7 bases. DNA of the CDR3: TGTGCCAGCAGCCAAGTTGGACGGGAGGGCGTCTTAAATGAGCAGTTCTTC. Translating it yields CASSQVGREGVLNEQFF.

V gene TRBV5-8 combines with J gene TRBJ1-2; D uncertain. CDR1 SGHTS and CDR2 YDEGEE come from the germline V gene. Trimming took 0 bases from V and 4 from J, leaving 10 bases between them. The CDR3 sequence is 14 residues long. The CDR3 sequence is CASSLADTLYGYTF. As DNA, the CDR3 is TGTGCCAGCAGCTTGGCCGACACTCTCTATGGCTACACCTTC.

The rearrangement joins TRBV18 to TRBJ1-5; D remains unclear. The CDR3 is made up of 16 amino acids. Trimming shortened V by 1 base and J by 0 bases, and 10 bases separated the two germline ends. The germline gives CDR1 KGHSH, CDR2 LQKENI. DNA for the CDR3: TGTGCCAGCTCACCACGGGGAGCAAATAGCAATCAGCCCCAGCATTTT. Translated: CASSPRGANSNQPQHF.

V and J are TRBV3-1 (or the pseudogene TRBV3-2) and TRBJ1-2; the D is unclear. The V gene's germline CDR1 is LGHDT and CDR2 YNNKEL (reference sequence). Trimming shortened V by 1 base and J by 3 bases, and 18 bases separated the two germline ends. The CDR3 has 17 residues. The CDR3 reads CASSQVGLNSSHYGYTF. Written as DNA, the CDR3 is TGTGCCAGCAGCCAAGTTGGATTAAACAGTTCGCACTATGGCTACACCTTC.

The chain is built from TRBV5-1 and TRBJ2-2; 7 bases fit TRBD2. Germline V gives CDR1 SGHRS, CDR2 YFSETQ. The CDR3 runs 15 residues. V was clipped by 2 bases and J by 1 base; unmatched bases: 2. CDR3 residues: CASSLAGRNTGELFF. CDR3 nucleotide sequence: TGCGCCAGCAGCTTAGCGGGACGGAACACCGGGGAGCTGTTTTTT.

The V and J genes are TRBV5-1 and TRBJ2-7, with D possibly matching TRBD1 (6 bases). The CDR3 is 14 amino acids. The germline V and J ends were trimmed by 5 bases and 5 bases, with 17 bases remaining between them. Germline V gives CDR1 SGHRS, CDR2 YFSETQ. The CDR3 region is CASRHRPQGNEQYF. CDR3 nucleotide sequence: TGCGCCAGCAGACACCGGCCACAGGGCAACGAGCAGTACTTC.